This is a list of T cell receptor beta chains from one sample in a study of blood T cells in healthy people across ages. MiXCR was run by TCRdb on the 5' RACE reads, yielding one entry per CDR3 protein. The table has 750,000 to 850,000 distinct CDR3 sequences, 25% seen once; the top ten hold under 4.5%. The same specimen was also included in a second study, on T cells of mothers and their children.

The material sequenced was blood. These receptors were obtained from a boy between 10 and 17 years old in good health. CDR3s include the opening cysteine and the closing phenylalanine or tryptophan. Each record gives: V gene, D gene, J gene, clone size, CDR3 DNA, CDR3 protein. The D gene is left open where the match is weak. A row's size may be missing; if present it is once, few, many or a size class.

TRBV9	TRBD1	TRBJ1-4	few	TGTGCCAGCAGCGCCATTAACCGCCCCTGGGCAGGGGGAGAAAAACTGTTTTTT	CASSAINRPWAGGEKLFF
TRBV20-1	NA	TRBJ1-3	NA	TGCAGTGCTAGAGATCCGCGGGGGCCTGGAAACACCATATATTTT	CSARDPRGPGNTIYF
TRBV7-8	TRBD1	TRBJ2-6	few	TGTGCCAGCAGCTCCCCCCAAGCACCCGGACAGGGTCAAGCCTTCAGCTCTGGGGCCAACGTCCTGACTTTC	CASSSPQAPGQGQAFSSGANVLTF
TRBV14	TRBD1	TRBJ2-2	NA	TGTGCCAGCAGCCCCCGGGACAGGGGGCCGGCCGGGGAGCTGTTTTTT	CASSPRDRGPAGELFF
TRBV12-3/TRBV12-4	NA	TRBJ1-1	few	TGTGCCAGCAGTGGCATAGGGGACACTGAAGCTTTCTTT	CASSGIGDTEAFF
TRBV20-1	NA	TRBJ1-1	few	TGCAGTGCTAGAGACCTTCGGGGGCGCGCTGAAGCTTTCTTT	CSARDLRGRAEAFF
TRBV7-2	TRBD2	TRBJ2-3	few	TGTGCCAGCAGCTGGGACCCGGGACTAGCGGGAGGACACACCGATACGCAGTATTTT	CASSWDPGLAGGHTDTQYF
TRBV4-3	TRBD2	TRBJ2-1	few	TGCGCCAGCAGCCAAGAAGGTGAGGCAGTAGCGGGAGTTAATGAGCAGTTCTTC	CASSQEGEAVAGVNEQFF
TRBV12-3/TRBV12-4	TRBD2	TRBJ2-7	NA	TGTGCCAGCAGTAAACTAGCGGGGGGCCACTACGAGCAGTACTTC	CASSKLAGGHYEQYF
TRBV13	TRBD2	TRBJ2-7	few	TGTGCCAGCAGCTTACTGGGACTAGTTTCCGAGCAGTACTTC	CASSLLGLVSEQYF
TRBV7-2	NA	TRBJ2-3	NA	TGTGCCAGCGGTCGCACAGATACGCAGTATTTT	CASGRTDTQYF
TRBV28	NA	TRBJ1-5	NA	TGTGCCAGCAGTTCCCCCTGGGGCAATCAGCCCCAGCATTTT	CASSSPWGNQPQHF
TRBV15	NA	TRBJ2-1	NA	TGTGCCACCAGCAGGGATCCTACGATGACAGTGTCTTCCTACAATGAGCAGTTCTTC	CATSRDPTMTVSSYNEQFF
TRBV15	NA	TRBJ2-1	few	TGTGCCACCAGCAGAGGTTCGGGTCGGGACTGGTGGTTGTACTCCTACAATGAGCAGTTCTTC	CATSRGSGRDWWLYSYNEQFF
TRBV7-2	TRBD2	TRBJ2-3	few	TGTGCCAGCAGCTCGAGTAGCGGGATATACTCAGATACGCAGTATTTT	CASSSSSGIYSDTQYF